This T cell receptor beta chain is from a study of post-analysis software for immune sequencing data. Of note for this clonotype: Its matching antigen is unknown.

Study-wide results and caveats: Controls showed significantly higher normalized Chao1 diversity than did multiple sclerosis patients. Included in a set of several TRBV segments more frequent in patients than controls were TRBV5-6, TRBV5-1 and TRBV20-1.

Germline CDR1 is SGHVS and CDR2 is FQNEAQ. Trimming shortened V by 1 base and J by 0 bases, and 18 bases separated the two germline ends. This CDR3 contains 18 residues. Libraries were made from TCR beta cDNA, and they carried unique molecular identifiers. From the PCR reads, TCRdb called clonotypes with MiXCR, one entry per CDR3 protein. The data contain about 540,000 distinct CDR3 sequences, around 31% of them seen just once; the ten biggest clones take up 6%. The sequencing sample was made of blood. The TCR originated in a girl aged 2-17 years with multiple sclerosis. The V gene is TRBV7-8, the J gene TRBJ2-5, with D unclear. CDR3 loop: CASSLGMIPGLDQETQYF. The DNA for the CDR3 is TGTGCCAGCAGCTTAGGAATGATCCCCGGCTTGGACCAAGAGACCCAGTACTTC. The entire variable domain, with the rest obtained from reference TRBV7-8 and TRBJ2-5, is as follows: GAGVSQSPRYKVAKRGQDVALRCDPISGHVSLFWYQQALGQGPEFLTYFQNEAQLDKSGLPSDRFFAERPEGSVSTLKIQRTQQEDSAVYLCASSLGMIPGLDQETQYFGPGTRLLVL.